What follows are 26 T cell receptor beta chains derived from one specimen sequenced in a study of blood T cell repertoires in COVID-19. Profiling relied on immunoSEQ multiplex PCR, and the TCRdb table lists in-frame clones only, not all of them. The repertoire consists of 350,000 or so clones, with around 88% occurring once and the leading ten covering 3%. The sequenced material came from peripheral blood. These receptors were taken from a man aged 30 to 45 with active or convalescent COVID-19.

This chain joins TRBV5-1 and TRBJ2-7; 10 positions agree with TRBD2. The CDR3 is made up of 15 amino acids. Germline CDR1 SGHRS, CDR2 YFSETQ. V was clipped by 2 bases and J by 7 bases; unmatched bases: 9. CDR3: CASSLQAGGPSEQYF. Here the CDR3 DNA reads TGCGCCAGCAGCTTACAAGCGGGGGGGCCGAGTGAGCAGTACTTC.

This clone was counted a single time. This chain joins TRBV7-9 and TRBJ2-3; the D gene is possibly TRBD2 (5 bases). Trimming took 4 bases from V and 4 from J, leaving 6 bases between them. This CDR3 is 12 amino acids long. Germline values: CDR1 SEHNR, CDR2 FQNEAQ (reference sequence). CDR3 coding DNA: TGTGCCAGCAGCTCCGGGGCAGATACGCAGTATTTT. Translated, it gives CASSSGADTQYF.

The V and J genes are TRBV10-3 and TRBJ1-3; D possibly corresponds to TRBD1 (5 bases). CDR3 length: 16 amino acids. Germline V lookup: CDR1 ENHRY, CDR2 SYGVKD. Trimming left V 6 bases short and J 0 bases short, with 15 bases between. The CDR3 loop is CAISRATLSSGNTIYF. The DNA of the CDR3 is TGTGCCATCAGCAGGGCTACCTTGAGCTCTGGAAACACCATATATTTT.

This chain uses TRBV30 with TRBJ1-3; D remains unclear. The V gene's germline CDR1 is GTSNPN and CDR2 SVGIG (reference sequence). V was shortened by 2 bases and J by 0 bases, with 11 bases between the two germline ends. The CDR3 has 15 residues. In nucleotides, the CDR3 is TGTGCCTGGAGTTCGGAGAACCCCTCTGGAAACACCATATATTTT. Its translation: CAWSSENPSGNTIYF.

This clone was observed a few times. The V call is TRBV6-2 or TRBV6-3, the J call TRBJ1-2; D might be TRBD1 (6 bases). The CDR3 consists of 17 residues. Trimming took off 1 base at V and 0 bases at J, with 15 bases between the two ends. Germline V CDR1 and CDR2: MNHEY, SVGEGT. The CDR3 here is CASSYYDERQANYGYTF. CDR3 DNA sequence: TGTGCCAGCAGTTACTACGATGAGAGACAGGCTAACTATGGCTACACCTTC.

This rearrangement joins TRBV5-1 to TRBJ2-1; 11 bases map to TRBD2. The CDR3 is 18 amino acids. CDR1 SGHRS and CDR2 YFSETQ come from the germline V gene. Unmatched junction bases numbered 12, after V lost 3 bases and J lost 4 bases. CDR3 sequence (DNA): TGCGCCAGCAGCTATACTAGCGGGGGTCTCTCGGTGTACAATGAGCAGTTCTTC. The encoded protein is CASSYTSGGLSVYNEQFF.

V and J are TRBV5-1 and TRBJ2-2; TRBD2 matches at 10 bases. CDR3 length equals 15 residues. Germline V gives CDR1 SGHRS, CDR2 YFSETQ. With V trimmed by 5 bases and J by 4 bases, 5 bases remained unmatched. For the CDR3, the DNA is TGCGCCAGCAGATCCAGCGGGAGGGCCACCGGGGAGCTGTTTTTT. It codes for CASRSSGRATGELFF. Complete variable domain (other parts from reference TRBV5-1 and TRBJ2-2): KAGVTQTPRYLIKTRGQQVTLSCSPISGHRSVSWYQQTPGQGLQFLFEYFSETQRNKGNFPGRFSGRQFSNSRSEMNVSTLELGDSALYLCASRSSGRATGELFFGEGSRLTVL.

This clone was seen a handful of times. The J gene is TRBJ2-7, the V gene TRBV19; TRBD1 agrees at 8 bases. In germline, CDR1 is LNHDA, CDR2 SQIVND (reference sequence). J lost 5 bases, V lost 5 bases, and 8 bases had no gene match. The CDR3 is 14 residues long. The CDR3 sequence is CASSPGQGWDEQYF. CDR3 bases: TGTGCCAGTAGTCCAGGACAGGGTTGGGACGAGCAGTACTTC. The entire variable domain, with the rest obtained from reference TRBV19 and TRBJ2-7, is as follows: DGGITQSPKYLFRKEGQNVTLSCEQNLNHDAMYWYRQDPGQGLRLIYYSQIVNDFQKGDIAEGYSVSREKKESFPLTVTSAQKNPTAFYLCASSPGQGWDEQYFGPGTRLTVT.

V usage is TRBV4-3 and J usage is TRBJ2-7; 10 nucleotides align to TRBD2. V dropped 3 bases and J dropped 6; count of bases not matched to a gene: 5. The CDR3 covers 14 residues. Germline V CDR1 and CDR2: LGHNA, YSLEER. CDR3 loop: CASSQRKREGEQYF. The CDR3 nucleotides are TGCGCCAGCAGCCAGCGAAAGCGGGAGGGCGAGCAGTACTTC.

V gene TRBV6-5 combines with J gene TRBJ1-6, with D possibly matching TRBD1 (6 bases). The CDR3 consists of 13 residues. Germline values: CDR1 MNHEY, CDR2 SVGAGI. The V end was cut by 5 bases, the J end by 7 bases, with 9 bases between. The CDR3 here is CASSTTGNSPLHF. CDR3 DNA: TGTGCCAGCAGTACTACAGGGAATTCACCCCTCCACTTT.

This rearrangement joins TRBV9 to TRBJ2-1; D is perhaps TRBD1 (6 bases). The CDR3 is 16 amino acids. Germline lookup yields CDR1 SGDLS and CDR2 YYNGEE. Trimming shortened V by 3 bases and J by 6 bases, and 19 bases separated the two germline ends. The CDR3 loop is CASSEGGLGLGNEQFF. The CDR3 DNA is TGTGCCAGCAGCGAAGGGGGATTAGGGTTGGGCAATGAGCAGTTCTTC. Using reference TRBV9 and TRBJ2-1 for the parts outside the CDR3, the full variable domain is DSGVTQTPKHLITATGQRVTLRCSPRSGDLSVYWYQQSLDQGLQFLIQYYNGEERAKGNILERFSAQQFPDLHSELNLSSLELGDSALYFCASSEGGLGLGNEQFFGPGTRLTVL.

This sequence joins TRBV19 and TRBJ1-5; 10 nucleotides line up with TRBD1. Germline V gene lookup returns CDR1 LNHDA and CDR2 SQIVND (reference sequence). Losses at the gene ends were 7 bases for V and 4 bases for J; bases not matched to a gene: 7. The CDR3 is made up of 15 amino acids. In nucleotides, the CDR3 is TGTGCCAGTACCCCGGGACAGGGGAGGAATCAGCCCCAGCATTTT. Translated, it gives CASTPGQGRNQPQHF.

The V gene is TRBV7-9, the J gene TRBJ1-3; 7 nucleotides align to TRBD1. The CDR3 covers 13 residues. Germline trimming cut 4 bases from V and 9 bases from J; bases unmatched to any gene: 6. Germline V gene lookup returns CDR1 SEHNR and CDR2 FQNEAQ (reference sequence). CDR3 residues: CASSSGQRSTIYF. CDR3 sequence (DNA): TGTGCCAGCAGCTCGGGACAGCGCAGCACCATATATTTT.

The sample holds a few counts of this clone. This chain joins TRBV4-1 and TRBJ1-2; TRBD1 matches at 7 bases. CDR3 length equals 15 residues. Germline-derived CDR1 and CDR2 are MGHRA and YSYEKL. The V segment lost 4 bases and the J segment 0 bases; nucleotides outside the gene matches: 5. The CDR3 sequence: CASSPRGQANYGYTF. CDR3 in DNA: TGCGCCAGCAGCCCTCGCGGACAGGCTAACTATGGCTACACCTTC.

This clone came up once. The chain joins TRBV28 to TRBJ2-1; TRBD2 is a possible D gene (5 bases). Trimming took 7 bases from V and 0 from J, leaving 10 bases between them. Germline V gene lookup returns CDR1 MDHEN and CDR2 SYDVKM. There are 14 residues in the CDR3. The CDR3 coding sequence is TGTGCCAGCACTGAGCGGACCTCCTACAATGAGCAGTTCTTC. Its protein is CASTERTSYNEQFF.

There are a few counts of this clone. The rearrangement uses TRBV6-1 and TRBJ1-1; TRBD1 might be the D (5 bases). Germline V gene sequence: CDR1 MNHNS, CDR2 SASEGT. This CDR3 has 14 residues. V lost 2 bases, J lost 6 bases, and 13 bases lay in between. CDR3 sequence reads: CASSEPHRFAEAFF. The CDR3 nucleotides are TGTGCCAGCAGTGAACCCCACAGGTTCGCTGAAGCTTTCTTT.

The V call is TRBV3-1 (or the pseudogene TRBV3-2), the J call TRBJ1-5, with 7 bases identical to TRBD1. Losses at the gene ends were 5 bases for V and 15 bases for J; bases not matched to a gene: 16. The length of the CDR3 is 14 residues. Per germline, CDR1 LGHDT and CDR2 YNNKEL (reference sequence). CDR3 amino acids: CASSGSDRSGASHF. CDR3 DNA sequence: TGTGCCAGCAGCGGATCGGACAGGTCCGGAGCTTCGCATTTT.

Only a few counts were recorded for this clone. The J gene is TRBJ2-7, the V gene TRBV4-1, with D unclear. Trimming removed 0 bases from V and 2 bases from J, with 14 bases in between. The CDR3 is 16 residues long. CDR1 and CDR2 from the germline V gene are MGHRA and YSYEKL. For the CDR3, the DNA is TGCGCCAGCAGCCAAGATCGGTGGAGATCACCCTACGAGCAGTACTTC. This encodes CASSQDRWRSPYEQYF.

This clone showed up just once. The rearrangement links TRBV15 to TRBJ1-4; 7 bases map to TRBD1. V trimming: 5 bases; J trimming: 0 bases; junction bases outside the gene matches: 15. The germline gives CDR1 LNHNV, CDR2 YYDKDF (reference sequence). CDR3 length: 19 amino acids. The CDR3 sequence is CATSPLGGGLPATNEKLFF. CDR3 nucleotides: TGTGCCACCAGCCCACTAGGAGGGGGCCTTCCGGCAACTAATGAAAAACTGTTTTTT.

The chain recombines TRBV4-1 with TRBJ2-5; 7 bases line up with TRBD1. Germline loops: CDR1 MGHRA, CDR2 YSYEKL. V lost 1 base to trimming and J lost 4 bases; unmatched junction nucleotides: 9. The CDR3 totals 16 residues. The CDR3 nucleotides read TGCGCCAGCAGCCAAGTAGGTAGGGGGCGCGGAGAGACCCAGTACTTC. Translation gives CASSQVGRGRGETQYF.

In its sample, this clone was seen once. The junction does not match germline at one end; this may be a read error. J is TRBJ1-1 and V is TRBV5-1; perhaps TRBD1 as D (5 bases). The germline gives CDR1 SGHRS, CDR2 YFSETQ. This CDR3 has 11 amino acids. The CDR3 loop reads CASSLGEPLVF. The CDR3 nucleotides are TGCGCCAGCAGCCTGGGGGAGCCACTTGTCTTT.

The chain links TRBV2 to TRBJ2-3; 11 bases line up with TRBD2. The CDR3 is 15 amino acids. Germline V CDR1 and CDR2: SNHLY, FYNNEI. CDR3 sequence (DNA): TGTGTAAGCCATACTCTAGCGGGAGGAGCAGATACGCAGTATTTT. As protein: CVSHTLAGGADTQYF.

The V call is TRBV15, the J call TRBJ1-1; tentative D call: TRBD1 (5 bases). The length of the CDR3 is 15 residues. Trimming removed 0 bases at V and 0 bases at J, with 8 bases between. Germline V gives CDR1 LNHNV, CDR2 YYDKDF (reference sequence). CDR3 loop: CATSRDPRVNTEAFF. DNA of the CDR3: TGTGCCACCAGCAGAGATCCCAGGGTGAACACTGAAGCTTTCTTT.

The sample holds a few counts of this clone. This chain links TRBV9 with TRBJ2-1, with 13 positions matching TRBD2. The V gene end was trimmed by 1 base and the J gene end by 8 bases; junction bases not matched to a gene: 12. The CDR3 runs to 18 residues. The germline V gene encodes CDR1 SGDLS and CDR2 YYNGEE. The CDR3 coding sequence is TGTGCCAGCAGCGTACCCCTTACTAGACTAGCGGGAGGCGATGAGCAGTTCTTC. It is translated as CASSVPLTRLAGGDEQFF.

This clone was detected only a few times. The chain couples TRBV19 to TRBJ2-1, with 9 bases lining up with TRBD1. The CDR3 totals 15 residues. J gave up 0 bases and V 4 bases, and 1 base lay outside the gene matches. Per germline, CDR1 LNHDA and CDR2 SQIVND (reference sequence). The CDR3 region is CASSTTGGSYNEQFF. CDR3 in DNA: TGTGCCAGTAGTACGACAGGGGGCTCCTACAATGAGCAGTTCTTC.

This chain links TRBV12-3 or TRBV12-4 with TRBJ1-6, with D uncertain. The CDR3 runs 13 residues. Trimming cost V 7 bases and J 10 bases, with 14 bases left between them. The CDR3 region has the DNA TGTGCCAGCACCCTACTACGGGGATCACCCCTCCACTTT. This translates into CASTLLRGSPLHF.